These 5 T cell receptor beta chains were sequenced from one sample in a study of cytomegalovirus exposure and HLA in healthy donors. PCR primers comprised 60 Vbeta and 13 Jbeta primers. Clones were read by immunoSEQ multiplex PCR, and TCRdb kept only the in-frame ones, dropping some. The sample holds 85,000 to 100,000 clones, 85% to 90% seen once. Sequenced sample: PBMCs. These receptors all stem from a man younger than 35 in good health and CMV-seronegative.

This clone appeared a single time. The chain uses TRBV28 and TRBJ2-5, with unresolved D. The CDR3 is 11 amino acids. Germline lookup yields CDR1 MDHEN and CDR2 SYDVKM. V lost 6 bases to trimming and J lost 5 bases, with 7 bases between them. CDR3 region: CASSSQETQYF. The CDR3 coding sequence is TGTGCCAGCAGCTCACAGGAGACCCAGTACTTC. Combining the CDR3 with reference TRBV28 and TRBJ2-5 gives the whole variable domain DVKVTQSSRYLVKRTGEKVFLECVQDMDHENMFWYRQDPGLGLRLIYFSYDVKMKEKGDIPEGYSVSREKKERFSLILESASTNQTSMYLCASSSQETQYFGPGTRLLVL.

This chain connects TRBV7-6 to TRBJ2-1, with 7 positions matching TRBD2. The CDR3 totals 17 residues. Trimming took 0 bases from V and 2 from J; bases not matched to a gene: 7. Per germline, CDR1 SGHVS and CDR2 FNYEAQ. The CDR3 reads CASSLAIWGGAYNEQFF. The CDR3 DNA sequence: TGTGCCAGCAGCTTAGCTATTTGGGGGGGGGCCTACAATGAGCAGTTCTTC.

This rearrangement joins TRBV5-1 to TRBJ1-2; D might be TRBD1 (5 bases). This CDR3 is built from 13 residues. Germline CDR1 and CDR2: SGHRS and YFSETQ. V lost 1 base to trimming and J lost 10 bases, with 14 bases between them. CDR3 DNA: TGCGCCAGCAGCTTGATAGGACATCGCGACTACACCTTC. This gives the protein CASSLIGHRDYTF. The full variable domain, its missing parts supplied by reference TRBV5-1 and TRBJ1-2, is KAGVTQTPRYLIKTRGQQVTLSCSPISGHRSVSWYQQTPGQGLQFLFEYFSETQRNKGNFPGRFSGRQFSNSRSEMNVSTLELGDSALYLCASSLIGHRDYTFGSGTRLTVV.

The chain links TRBV4-1 to TRBJ2-7; D perhaps matches TRBD2 (6 bases). The CDR3 extends over 16 amino acids. CDR1 and CDR2 (germline): MGHRA, YSYEKL. V was trimmed by 0 bases and J by 8 bases, leaving 20 bases between them. DNA for the CDR3: TGCGCCAGCAGCCAAGAGGAGGGGACCCGCGCTTGGAAGCAGTACTTC. It is translated as CASSQEEGTRAWKQYF.

V and J are TRBV11-2 and TRBJ2-3, with D possibly being TRBD1 (7 bases). The CDR3 runs to 15 residues. V lost 5 bases to trimming and J lost 2 bases, with 14 bases between them. Germline loops: CDR1 SGHAT, CDR2 FQNNGV. The CDR3 region is CASSPRGQPTDTQYF. CDR3 in DNA: TGTGCCAGCAGCCCGCGGGGACAGCCCACAGATACGCAGTATTTT.